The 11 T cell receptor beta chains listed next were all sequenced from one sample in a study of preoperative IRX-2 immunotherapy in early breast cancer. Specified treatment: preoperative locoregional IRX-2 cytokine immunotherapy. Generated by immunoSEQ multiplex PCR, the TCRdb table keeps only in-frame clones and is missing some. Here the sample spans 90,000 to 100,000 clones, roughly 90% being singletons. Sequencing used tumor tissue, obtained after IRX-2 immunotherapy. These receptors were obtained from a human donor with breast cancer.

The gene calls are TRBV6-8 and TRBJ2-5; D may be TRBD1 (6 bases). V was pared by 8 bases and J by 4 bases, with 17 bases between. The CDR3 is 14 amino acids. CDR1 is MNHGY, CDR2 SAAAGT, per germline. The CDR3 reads CASCQASRGETQYF. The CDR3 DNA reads TGTGCCAGCTGCCAAGCTTCCAGGGGAGAGACCCAGTACTTC.

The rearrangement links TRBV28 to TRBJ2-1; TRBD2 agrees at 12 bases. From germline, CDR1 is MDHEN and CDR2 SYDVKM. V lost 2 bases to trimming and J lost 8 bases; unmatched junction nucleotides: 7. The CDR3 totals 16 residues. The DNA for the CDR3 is TGTGCCAGCAGTTTAAGGCGACTAGCGGGAGTCCATGAGCAGTTCTTC. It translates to CASSLRRLAGVHEQFF. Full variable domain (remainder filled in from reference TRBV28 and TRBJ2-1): DVKVTQSSRYLVKRTGEKVFLECVQDMDHENMFWYRQDPGLGLRLIYFSYDVKMKEKGDIPEGYSVSREKKERFSLILESASTNQTSMYLCASSLRRLAGVHEQFFGPGTRLTVL.

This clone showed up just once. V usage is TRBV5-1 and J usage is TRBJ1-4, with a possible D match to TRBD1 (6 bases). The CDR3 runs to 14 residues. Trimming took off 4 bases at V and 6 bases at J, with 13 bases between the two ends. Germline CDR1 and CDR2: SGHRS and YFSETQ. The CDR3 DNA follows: TGCGCCAGCAGCAGACAGGAGGAAGATGAAAAACTGTTTTTT. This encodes CASSRQEEDEKLFF.

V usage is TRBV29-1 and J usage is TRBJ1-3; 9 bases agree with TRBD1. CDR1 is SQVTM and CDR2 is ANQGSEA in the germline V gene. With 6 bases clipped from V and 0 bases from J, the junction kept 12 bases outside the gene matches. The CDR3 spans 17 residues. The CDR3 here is CSVAKTGGLSSGNTIYF. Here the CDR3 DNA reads TGCAGCGTAGCTAAAACAGGGGGCTTGAGCTCTGGAAACACCATATATTTT.

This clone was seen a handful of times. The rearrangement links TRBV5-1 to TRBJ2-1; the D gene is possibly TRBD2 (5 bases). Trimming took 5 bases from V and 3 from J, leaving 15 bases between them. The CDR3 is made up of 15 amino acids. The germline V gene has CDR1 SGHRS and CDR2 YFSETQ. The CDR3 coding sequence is TGCGCCAGCAGGGCCCGGGGATTTTTCTACAATGAGCAGTTCTTC. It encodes CASRARGFFYNEQFF. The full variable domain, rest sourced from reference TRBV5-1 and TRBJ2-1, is KAGVTQTPRYLIKTRGQQVTLSCSPISGHRSVSWYQQTPGQGLQFLFEYFSETQRNKGNFPGRFSGRQFSNSRSEMNVSTLELGDSALYLCASRARGFFYNEQFFGPGTRLTVL.

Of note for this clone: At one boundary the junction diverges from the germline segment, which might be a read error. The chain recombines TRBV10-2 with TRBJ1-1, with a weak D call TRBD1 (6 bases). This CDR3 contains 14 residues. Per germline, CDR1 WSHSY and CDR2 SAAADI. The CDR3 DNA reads TGCGCCAGCACTGAGGGACACTTGAACACTGAAGCTTTCTTT. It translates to CASTEGHLNTEAFF.

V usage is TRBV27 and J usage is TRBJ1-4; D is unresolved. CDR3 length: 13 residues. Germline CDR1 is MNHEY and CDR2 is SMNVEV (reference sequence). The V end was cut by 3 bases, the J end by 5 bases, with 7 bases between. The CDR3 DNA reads TGTGCCAGCAGTTTGGCCCAGAATGAAAAACTGTTTTTT. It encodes CASSLAQNEKLFF.

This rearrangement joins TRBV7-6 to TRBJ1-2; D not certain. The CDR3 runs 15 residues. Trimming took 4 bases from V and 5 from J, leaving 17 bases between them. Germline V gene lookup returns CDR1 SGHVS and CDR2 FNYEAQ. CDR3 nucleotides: TGTGCCAGCAGCTCTGGACTGAATTCCCCTTATGGCTACACCTTC. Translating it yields CASSSGLNSPYGYTF.

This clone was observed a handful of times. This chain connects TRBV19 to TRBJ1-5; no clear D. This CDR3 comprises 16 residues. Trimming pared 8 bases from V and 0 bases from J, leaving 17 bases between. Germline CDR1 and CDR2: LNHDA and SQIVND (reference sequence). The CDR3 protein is CASRLEGDLSNQPQHF. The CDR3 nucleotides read TGTGCCAGTCGTCTGGAGGGAGACCTTAGCAATCAGCCCCAGCATTTT.

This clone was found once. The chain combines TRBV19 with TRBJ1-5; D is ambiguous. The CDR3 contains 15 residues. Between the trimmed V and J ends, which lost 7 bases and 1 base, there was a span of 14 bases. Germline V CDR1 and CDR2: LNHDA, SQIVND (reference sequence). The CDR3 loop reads CASTAWVGSNQPQHF. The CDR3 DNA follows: TGTGCCAGTACGGCCTGGGTGGGGAGCAATCAGCCCCAGCATTTT.

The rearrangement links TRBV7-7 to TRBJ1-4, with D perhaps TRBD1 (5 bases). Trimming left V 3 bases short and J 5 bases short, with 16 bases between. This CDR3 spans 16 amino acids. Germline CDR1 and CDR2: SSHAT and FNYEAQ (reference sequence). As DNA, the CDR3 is TGTGCCAGCAGCTTGGCCATCGACAGACTAAATGAAAAACTGTTTTTT. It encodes CASSLAIDRLNEKLFF. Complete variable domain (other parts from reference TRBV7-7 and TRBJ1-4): GAGVSQSPRYKVTKRGQDVTLRCDPISSHATLYWYQQALGQGPEFLTYFNYEAQPDKSGLPSDRFSAERPEGSISTLTIQRTEQRDSAMYRCASSLAIDRLNEKLFFGSGTQLSVL.